This TCR beta chain was sequenced during a study of blood T cell repertoires in COVID-19. Germline CDR1 reads SGHDT; CDR2 reads YYEEEE. The ends were cut back, 2 bases at V and 2 bases at J, with 8 bases in the middle. The CDR3 runs 14 residues. Data came from immunoSEQ multiplex PCR; TCRdb stores just in-frame clones and leaves some out. The sample yields about 140,000 clones, about four fifths seen once. Material: peripheral blood. This receptor was taken from a human donor in a cohort sampled during active COVID-19. V gene TRBV5-6 combines with J gene TRBJ2-1, with D perhaps TRBD1 (5 bases). The DNA of the CDR3 is TGTGCCAGCAGCTTAGCAGGGACCTACAATGAGCAGTTCTTC. It encodes CASSLAGTYNEQFF.